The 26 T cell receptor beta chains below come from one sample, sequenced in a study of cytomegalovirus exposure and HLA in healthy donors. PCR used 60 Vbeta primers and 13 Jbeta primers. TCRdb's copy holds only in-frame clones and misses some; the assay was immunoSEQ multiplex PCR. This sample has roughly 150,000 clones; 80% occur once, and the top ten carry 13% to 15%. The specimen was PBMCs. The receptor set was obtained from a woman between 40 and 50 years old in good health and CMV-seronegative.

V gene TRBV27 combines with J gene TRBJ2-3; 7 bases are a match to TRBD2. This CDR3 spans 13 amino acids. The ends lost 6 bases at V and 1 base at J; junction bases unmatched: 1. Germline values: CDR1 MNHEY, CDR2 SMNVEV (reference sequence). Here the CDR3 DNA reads TGTGCCAGCAGGGCGGGGGGCACAGATACGCAGTATTTT. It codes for CASRAGGTDTQYF.

Written as DNA, the CDR3 is TGTGCCAGCAGCTTACTAGCGGGAGGGTCCATCCCCGGGGAGCTGTTTTTT. It encodes CASSLLAGGSIPGELFF. The genes are TRBV11-2 and TRBJ2-2, with 12 bases identical to TRBD2. This CDR3 contains 17 residues. Trimming cost V 2 bases and J 6 bases; bases outside gene matches: 7. Germline lookup yields CDR1 SGHAT and CDR2 FQNNGV.

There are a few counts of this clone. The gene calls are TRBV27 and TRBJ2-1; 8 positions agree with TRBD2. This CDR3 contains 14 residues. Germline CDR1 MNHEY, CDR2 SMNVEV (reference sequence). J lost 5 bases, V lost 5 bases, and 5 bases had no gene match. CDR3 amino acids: CASSETSAHNEQFF. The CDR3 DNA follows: TGTGCCAGCAGTGAGACTAGCGCACACAATGAGCAGTTCTTC.

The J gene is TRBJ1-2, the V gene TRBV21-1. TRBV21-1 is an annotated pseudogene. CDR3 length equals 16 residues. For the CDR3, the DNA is TGTGCCAGCAGCGCGCGCACGGGGGGCGCTTACTATGGCTACACCTTC. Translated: CASSARTGGAYYGYTF.

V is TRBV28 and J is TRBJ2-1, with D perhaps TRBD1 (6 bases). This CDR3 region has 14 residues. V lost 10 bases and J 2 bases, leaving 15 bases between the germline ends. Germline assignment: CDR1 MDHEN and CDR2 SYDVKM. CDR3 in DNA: TGTGCCAACGCCCCGGCAGGGGCCTACAATGAGCAGTTCTTC. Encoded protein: CANAPAGAYNEQFF.

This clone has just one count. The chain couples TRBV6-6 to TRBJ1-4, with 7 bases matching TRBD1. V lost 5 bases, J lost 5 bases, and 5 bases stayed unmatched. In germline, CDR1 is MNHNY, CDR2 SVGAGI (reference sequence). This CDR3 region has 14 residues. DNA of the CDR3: TGTGCCAGCAGTCTGGGACAGCCGAATGAAAAACTGTTTTTT. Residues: CASSLGQPNEKLFF.

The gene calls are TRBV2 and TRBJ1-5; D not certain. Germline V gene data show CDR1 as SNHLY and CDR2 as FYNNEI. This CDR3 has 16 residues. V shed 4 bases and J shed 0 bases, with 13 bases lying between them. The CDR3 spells CASSVRPGNSNQPQHF. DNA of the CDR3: TGTGCCAGCAGTGTCCGACCGGGAAATAGCAATCAGCCCCAGCATTTT.

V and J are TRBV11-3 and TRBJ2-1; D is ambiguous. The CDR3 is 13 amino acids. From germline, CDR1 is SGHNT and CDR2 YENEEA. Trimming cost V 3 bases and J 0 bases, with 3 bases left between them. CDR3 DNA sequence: TGTGCCAGCAGCTTCAGCTCCTACAATGAGCAGTTCTTC. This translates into CASSFSSYNEQFF.

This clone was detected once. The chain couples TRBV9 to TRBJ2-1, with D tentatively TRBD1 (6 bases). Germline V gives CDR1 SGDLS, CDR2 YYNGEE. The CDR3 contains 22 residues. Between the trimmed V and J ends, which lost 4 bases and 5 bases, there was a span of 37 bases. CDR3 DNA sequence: TGTGCCAGCAGCCCGCCACGGAGCCGGGGACACGGAAGCTCGAAAGGTAACAATGAGCAGTTCTTC. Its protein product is CASSPPRSRGHGSSKGNNEQFF.

The DNA for the CDR3 is TGTGCCAGCACTAGACTAGCGGGACTCCAAGAGACCCAGTACTTC. It translates to CASTRLAGLQETQYF. J is TRBJ2-5 and V is TRBV6-6; 11 bases agree with TRBD2. CDR3 length equals 15 residues. Germline V gene sequence: CDR1 MNHNY, CDR2 SVGAGI (reference sequence). V gave up 7 bases and J gave up 1 base; unmatched junction bases: 5.

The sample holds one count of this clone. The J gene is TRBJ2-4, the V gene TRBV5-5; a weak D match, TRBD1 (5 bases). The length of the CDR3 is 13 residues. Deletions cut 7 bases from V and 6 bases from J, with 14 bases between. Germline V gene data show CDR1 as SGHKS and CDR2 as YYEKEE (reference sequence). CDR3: CASGSGPRNIQYF. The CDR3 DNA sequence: TGTGCCAGCGGGTCAGGGCCCCGAAACATTCAGTACTTC.

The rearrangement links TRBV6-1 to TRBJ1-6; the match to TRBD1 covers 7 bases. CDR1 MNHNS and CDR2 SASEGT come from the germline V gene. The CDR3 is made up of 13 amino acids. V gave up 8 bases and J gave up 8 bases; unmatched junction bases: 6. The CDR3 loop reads CASGRQGDSPLHF. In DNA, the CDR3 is TGTGCCAGCGGAAGACAGGGTGATTCACCCCTCCACTTT.

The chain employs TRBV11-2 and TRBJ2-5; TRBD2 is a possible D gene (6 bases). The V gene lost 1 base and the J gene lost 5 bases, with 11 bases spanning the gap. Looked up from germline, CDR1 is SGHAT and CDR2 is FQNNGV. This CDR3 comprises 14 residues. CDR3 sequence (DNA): TGTGCCAGCAGCTTAGGGAGGGGTGGCGAGACCCAGTACTTC. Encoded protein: CASSLGRGGETQYF.

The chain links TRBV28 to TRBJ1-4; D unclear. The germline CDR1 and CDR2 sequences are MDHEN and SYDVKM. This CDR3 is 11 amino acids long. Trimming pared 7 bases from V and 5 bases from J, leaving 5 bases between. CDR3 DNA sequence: TGTGCCAGCACCCTGAATGAAAAACTGTTTTTT. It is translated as CASTLNEKLFF.

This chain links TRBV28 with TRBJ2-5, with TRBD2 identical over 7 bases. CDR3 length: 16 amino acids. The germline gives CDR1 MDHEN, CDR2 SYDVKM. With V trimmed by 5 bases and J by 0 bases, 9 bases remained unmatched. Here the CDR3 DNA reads TGTGCCAGCAGTCCTTCCGGGACTAATTACCAAGAGACCCAGTACTTC. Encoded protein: CASSPSGTNYQETQYF.

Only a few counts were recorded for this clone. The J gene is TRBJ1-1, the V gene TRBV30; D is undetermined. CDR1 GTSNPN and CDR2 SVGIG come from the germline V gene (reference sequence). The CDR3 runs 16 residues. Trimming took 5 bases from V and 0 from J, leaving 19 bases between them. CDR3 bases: TGTGCCTGGCGTTTACAACCTCCAAAAATGAACACTGAAGCTTTCTTT. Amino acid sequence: CAWRLQPPKMNTEAFF.

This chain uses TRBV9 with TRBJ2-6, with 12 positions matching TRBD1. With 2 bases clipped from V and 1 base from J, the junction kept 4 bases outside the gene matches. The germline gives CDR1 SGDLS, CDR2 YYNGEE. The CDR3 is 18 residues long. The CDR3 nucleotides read TGTGCCAGCAGCGTGCCGGGACAGGGGGCATCTGGGGCCAACGTCCTGACTTTC. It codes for CASSVPGQGASGANVLTF.

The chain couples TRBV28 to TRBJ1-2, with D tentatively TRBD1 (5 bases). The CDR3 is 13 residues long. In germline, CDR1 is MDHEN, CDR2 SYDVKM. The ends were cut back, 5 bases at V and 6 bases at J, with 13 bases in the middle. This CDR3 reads CASSTGGVNGYTF. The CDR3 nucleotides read TGTGCCAGCAGTACTGGGGGGGTGAATGGCTACACCTTC.

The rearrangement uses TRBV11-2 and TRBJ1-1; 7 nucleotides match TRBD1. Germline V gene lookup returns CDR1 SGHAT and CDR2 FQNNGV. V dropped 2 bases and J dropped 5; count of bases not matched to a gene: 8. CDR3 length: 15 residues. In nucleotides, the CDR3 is TGTGCCAGCAGCTTAACCACAGGGGCGGGGACTGAAGCTTTCTTT. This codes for CASSLTTGAGTEAFF.

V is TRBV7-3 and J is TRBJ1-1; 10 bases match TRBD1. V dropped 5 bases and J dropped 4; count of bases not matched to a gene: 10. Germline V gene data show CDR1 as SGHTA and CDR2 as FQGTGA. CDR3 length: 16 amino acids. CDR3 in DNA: TGTGCCAGCAGCCCAAATCGGTGGGACAGGGGCACTGAAGCTTTCTTT. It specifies CASSPNRWDRGTEAFF.

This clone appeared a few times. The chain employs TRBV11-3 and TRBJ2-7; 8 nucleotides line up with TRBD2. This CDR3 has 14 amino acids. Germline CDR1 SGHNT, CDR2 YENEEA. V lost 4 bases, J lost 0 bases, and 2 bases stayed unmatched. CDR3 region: CASSSSGGSYEQYF. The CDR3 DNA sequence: TGTGCCAGCAGCTCCAGCGGGGGCTCCTACGAGCAGTACTTC.

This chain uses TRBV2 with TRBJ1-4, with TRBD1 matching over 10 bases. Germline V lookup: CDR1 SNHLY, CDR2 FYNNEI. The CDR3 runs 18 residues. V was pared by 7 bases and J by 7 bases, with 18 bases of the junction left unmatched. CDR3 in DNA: TGTGCCAGCAATGGGGTTCTGACGGGGACAGGGGTTGGTGAAAAACTGTTTTTT. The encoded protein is CASNGVLTGTGVGEKLFF.

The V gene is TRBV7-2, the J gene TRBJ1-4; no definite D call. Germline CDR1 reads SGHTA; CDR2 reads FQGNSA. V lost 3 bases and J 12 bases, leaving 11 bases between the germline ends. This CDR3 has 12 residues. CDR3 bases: TGTGCCAGCAGCTTGTTAGGGAGAGAACTGTTTTTT. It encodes CASSLLGRELFF.

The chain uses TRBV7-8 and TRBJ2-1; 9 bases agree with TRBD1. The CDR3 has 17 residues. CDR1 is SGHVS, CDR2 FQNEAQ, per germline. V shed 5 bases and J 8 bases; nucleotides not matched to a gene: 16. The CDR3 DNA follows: TGTGCCAGCAGCCTCTCTTCTCGGACAGGGGAGAACGATGAGCAGTTCTTC. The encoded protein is CASSLSSRTGENDEQFF.

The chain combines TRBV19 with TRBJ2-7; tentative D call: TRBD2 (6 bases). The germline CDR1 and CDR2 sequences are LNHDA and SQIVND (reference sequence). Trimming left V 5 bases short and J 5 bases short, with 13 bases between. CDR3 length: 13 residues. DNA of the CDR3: TGTGCCAGTAGTCCCAGACTAGTCCACGAGCAGTACTTC. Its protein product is CASSPRLVHEQYF.

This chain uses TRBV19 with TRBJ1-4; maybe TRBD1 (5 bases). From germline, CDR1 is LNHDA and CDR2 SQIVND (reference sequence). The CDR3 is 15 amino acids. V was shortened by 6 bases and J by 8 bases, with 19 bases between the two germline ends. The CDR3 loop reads CASREHGGSGEKLFF. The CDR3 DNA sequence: TGTGCCAGTAGGGAGCACGGGGGGTCGGGGGAAAAACTGTTTTTT.